The 23 T cell receptor beta chains given below trace back to one sample, sequenced in a study of cytomegalovirus exposure and HLA in healthy donors. The assay was immunoSEQ multiplex PCR, and TCRdb's table has in-frame clones only and misses some. The top ten hold 7.9% of the sample, which has approximately 140,000 clones, approximately 86% seen once. Sequenced input: PBMCs. The receptors were sampled from a woman between 18 and 29 years old in good health and CMV-seropositive.

The chain recombines TRBV18 with TRBJ2-7; 13 bases are a match to TRBD2. V lost 4 bases, J lost 2 bases, and 11 bases stayed unmatched. The CDR3 has 18 amino acids. The germline V gene has CDR1 KGHSH and CDR2 LQKENI. CDR3 DNA sequence: TGTGCCAGCTCACTAAATAGGCTGGGACTAGCGGGGACCTACGAGCAGTACTTC. It specifies CASSLNRLGLAGTYEQYF.

The chain recombines TRBV2 with TRBJ1-3; possible D gene TRBD1, 5 bases. V was trimmed by 11 bases and J by 3 bases, leaving 14 bases between them. This CDR3 comprises 13 residues. Germline CDR1 SNHLY, CDR2 FYNNEI. CDR3 DNA sequence: TGTGCCGGAGGGACCCTTGGTGGAAACACCATATATTTT. Translating gives CAGGTLGGNTIYF.

The V and J genes are TRBV7-9 and TRBJ2-3; 8 positions match TRBD2. The CDR3 consists of 16 residues. Germline V gene data show CDR1 as SEHNR and CDR2 as FQNEAQ (reference sequence). Losses at the gene ends were 5 bases for V and 1 base for J; bases not matched to a gene: 8. DNA for the CDR3: TGTGCCAGCAGCCTTAGCGGGGTCGCACGCACAGATACGCAGTATTTT. Protein sequence: CASSLSGVARTDTQYF.

The chain joins TRBV7-9 to TRBJ2-6, with D maybe TRBD1 (5 bases). The CDR3 runs 15 residues. Germline values: CDR1 SEHNR, CDR2 FQNEAQ (reference sequence). Trimming left V 4 bases short and J 4 bases short, with 11 bases between. CDR3 nucleotides: TGTGCCAGCAGCTCAGGGTCGCCGGGGGCCAACGTCCTGACTTTC. Amino acid sequence: CASSSGSPGANVLTF.

The chain couples TRBV30 to TRBJ1-3; 7 positions match TRBD1. Looked up from germline, CDR1 is GTSNPN and CDR2 is SVGIG (reference sequence). There are 18 residues in the CDR3. J gave up 0 bases and V 3 bases, and 14 bases lay outside the gene matches. For the CDR3, the DNA is TGTGCCTGGAGCAGCCACACCTGGGACAGCGGCTCTGGAAACACCATATATTTT. This gives the protein CAWSSHTWDSGSGNTIYF.

The gene calls are TRBV7-6 and TRBJ1-5; D gene uncertain. The V end lost 4 bases, the J end lost 0 bases, and 10 bases lay between the germline ends. The CDR3 contains 15 residues. Germline CDR1 and CDR2: SGHVS and FNYEAQ. CDR3 residues: CASSSDTDSNQPQHF. In DNA form, the CDR3 reads TGTGCCAGCAGCTCAGACACTGATAGCAATCAGCCCCAGCATTTT.

The rearrangement joins TRBV9 to TRBJ2-3, with no clear D. This CDR3 has 15 residues. Germline V gene data show CDR1 as SGDLS and CDR2 as YYNGEE. V was cut by 0 bases and J by 0 bases, with 8 bases left in between. The CDR3 DNA is TGTGCCAGCAGCGTAGGGAGTCTTAGCACAGATACGCAGTATTTT. It yields the protein CASSVGSLSTDTQYF.

This sequence joins TRBV27 and TRBJ2-7; 8 bases line up with TRBD2. The CDR3 spans 14 residues. V was pared by 5 bases and J by 3 bases, with 6 bases of the junction left unmatched. From germline, CDR1 is MNHEY and CDR2 SMNVEV (reference sequence). The CDR3 region has the DNA TGTGCCAGCAGTACTAGCGGAATCCTCTACGAGCAGTACTTC. It yields the protein CASSTSGILYEQYF.

The V call is TRBV7-3, the J call TRBJ2-2; weak D call: TRBD1 (6 bases). V was pared by 1 base and J by 6 bases, with 18 bases between. The germline CDR1 and CDR2 sequences are SGHTA and FQGTGA. The CDR3 contains 17 residues. The CDR3 DNA sequence: TGTGCCAGCAGCTTAAATCAGGGGTCCCTATTGCCCGGGGAGCTGTTTTTT. As protein: CASSLNQGSLLPGELFF.

In this sample, this clone turned up a few times. This rearrangement joins TRBV9 to TRBJ2-5, with 7 positions matching TRBD2. V lost 4 bases and J lost 2; bases outside the gene matches: 11. This CDR3 has 16 residues. Per the germline V gene, CDR1 is SGDLS and CDR2 is YYNGEE. The CDR3 sequence is CASSPQRGVSQETQYF. The CDR3, as DNA: TGTGCCAGCAGCCCCCAGCGGGGCGTTTCACAAGAGACCCAGTACTTC.

The chain recombines TRBV4-1 with TRBJ1-3, with TRBD1 matching 10 bases. Germline loops: CDR1 MGHRA, CDR2 YSYEKL. V lost 4 bases, J lost 1 base, and 7 bases stayed unmatched. CDR3 size: 17 residues. The CDR3 DNA follows: TGCGCCAGCAGCCGATCACCGGGACAGGGGTCTGGAAACACCATATATTTT. Encoded protein: CASSRSPGQGSGNTIYF.

The chain carries TRBV18 and TRBJ1-1, with D tentatively TRBD1 (6 bases). V lost 3 bases and J lost 4, with 18 bases in between. The CDR3 covers 16 residues. Looked up from germline, CDR1 is KGHSH and CDR2 is LQKENI. The CDR3 DNA sequence: TGTGCCAGCTCACCGGGGGGGGGCTGGAGGGGCACTGAAGCTTTCTTT. This codes for CASSPGGGWRGTEAFF. The whole variable domain, remainder taken from reference TRBV18 and TRBJ1-1, is NAGVMQNPRHLVRRRGQEARLRCSPMKGHSHVYWYRQLPEEGLKFMVYLQKENIIDESGMPKERFSAEFPKEGPSILRIQQVVRGDSAAYFCASSPGGGWRGTEAFFGQGTRLTVV.

The CDR3 spells CASSLGWRAYEQYF. In DNA, the CDR3 is TGTGCCAGCAGCTTGGGGTGGAGAGCCTACGAGCAGTACTTC. The J gene is TRBJ2-7, the V gene TRBV5-6; D is unclear. CDR1 is SGHDT, CDR2 YYEEEE, per germline. The CDR3 has 14 amino acids. Between the trimmed V and J ends, which lost 0 bases and 2 bases, there was a span of 9 bases.

The rearrangement uses TRBV19 and TRBJ1-1; D not resolved. This CDR3 region has 13 residues. Germline V gene data show CDR1 as LNHDA and CDR2 as SQIVND (reference sequence). V was pared by 2 bases and J by 1 base, with 5 bases between. The CDR3 spells CASSISGNTEAFF. CDR3 nucleotides: TGTGCCAGTAGTATATCAGGGAACACTGAAGCTTTCTTT.

This clone is a singleton in its sample. The V gene is TRBV28, the J gene TRBJ2-1, with 13 bases that match TRBD2. This CDR3 has 17 amino acids. J was trimmed by 7 bases and V by 2 bases; bases with no gene match: 8. Germline V gene data show CDR1 as MDHEN and CDR2 as SYDVKM. CDR3 DNA sequence: TGTGCCAGCAGTTTACTCCCGGGACTAGCGGGATCGAATGAGCAGTTCTTC. Amino acids: CASSLLPGLAGSNEQFF.

V and J are TRBV5-6 and TRBJ1-5, with TRBD1 as a possible D gene (5 bases). Trimming left V 0 bases short and J 9 bases short, with 13 bases between. The germline V gene encodes CDR1 SGHDT and CDR2 YYEEEE. CDR3 length: 14 amino acids. CDR3 residues: CASSLAQGVPPQHF. The CDR3 DNA sequence: TGTGCCAGCAGCTTGGCTCAGGGCGTGCCGCCCCAGCATTTT.

The chain uses TRBV7-2 and TRBJ1-1; D not certain. CDR1 and CDR2 from the germline V gene are SGHTA and FQGNSA. V was trimmed by 4 bases and J by 1 base, leaving 4 bases between them. The CDR3 runs to 12 residues. The CDR3 nucleotides are TGTGCCAGCAGCTACTGGAACACTGAAGCTTTCTTT. It translates to CASSYWNTEAFF.

This clone was counted a single time. The chain has TRBV19 and TRBJ1-2; 11 positions agree with TRBD1. Germline loops: CDR1 LNHDA, CDR2 SQIVND (reference sequence). The CDR3 totals 18 residues. Trimming took 7 bases from V and 7 from J; bases not matched to a gene: 20. In nucleotides, the CDR3 is TGTGCCAGTACACCGCGGACAGGGGGCGAGCAACTATTTTCTGGCTACACCTTC. Residues: CASTPRTGGEQLFSGYTF.

The chain has TRBV9 and TRBJ1-2; 7 bases match TRBD1. V was pared by 4 bases and J by 3 bases, with 9 bases of the junction left unmatched. The CDR3 length is 15 residues. Per germline, CDR1 SGDLS and CDR2 YYNGEE. CDR3 amino acids: CASSNRDSGHYGYTF. The DNA for the CDR3 is TGTGCCAGCAGCAACCGGGACAGTGGGCACTATGGCTACACCTTC. The full variable domain, completed using reference TRBV9 and TRBJ1-2, is DSGVTQTPKHLITATGQRVTLRCSPRSGDLSVYWYQQSLDQGLQFLIQYYNGEERAKGNILERFSAQQFPDLHSELNLSSLELGDSALYFCASSNRDSGHYGYTFGSGTRLTVV.

This clone was seen a single time. The chain is built from TRBV7-8 and TRBJ1-2; D gene unclear. Trimming took off 1 base at V and 6 bases at J, with 9 bases between the two ends. The CDR3 covers 13 residues. The germline gives CDR1 SGHVS, CDR2 FQNEAQ. The CDR3 is CASSLGGINGYTF. CDR3 DNA: TGTGCCAGCAGCTTAGGAGGGATCAATGGCTACACCTTC.

This chain joins TRBV27 and TRBJ2-7; unclear D gene. Germline CDR1 is MNHEY and CDR2 is SMNVEV (reference sequence). This CDR3 is built from 14 residues. V was trimmed by 0 bases and J by 2 bases, leaving 8 bases between them. CDR3 amino acids: CASSLSTDTYEQYF. The DNA of the CDR3 is TGTGCCAGCAGTTTATCGACTGATACCTACGAGCAGTACTTC.

This chain joins TRBV7-2 and TRBJ1-2; 7 positions match TRBD1. The ends lost 4 bases at V and 10 bases at J; junction bases unmatched: 12. The CDR3 has 14 residues. CDR1 SGHTA and CDR2 FQGNSA come from the germline V gene. The CDR3 region has the DNA TGTGCCAGCAGCTCTGCCGGGACAGTAAAATTCTACACCTTC. As protein: CASSSAGTVKFYTF.

This clone came up once. The gene calls are TRBV5-1 and TRBJ2-1; 10 bases line up with TRBD2. This CDR3 spans 15 amino acids. Germline trimming cut 0 bases from V and 6 bases from J; bases unmatched to any gene: 3. Germline CDR1 SGHRS, CDR2 YFSETQ. CDR3 DNA sequence: TGCGCCAGCAGCTTGGAAGCGGGAGGGCCCAATGAGCAGTTCTTC. This gives the protein CASSLEAGGPNEQFF.